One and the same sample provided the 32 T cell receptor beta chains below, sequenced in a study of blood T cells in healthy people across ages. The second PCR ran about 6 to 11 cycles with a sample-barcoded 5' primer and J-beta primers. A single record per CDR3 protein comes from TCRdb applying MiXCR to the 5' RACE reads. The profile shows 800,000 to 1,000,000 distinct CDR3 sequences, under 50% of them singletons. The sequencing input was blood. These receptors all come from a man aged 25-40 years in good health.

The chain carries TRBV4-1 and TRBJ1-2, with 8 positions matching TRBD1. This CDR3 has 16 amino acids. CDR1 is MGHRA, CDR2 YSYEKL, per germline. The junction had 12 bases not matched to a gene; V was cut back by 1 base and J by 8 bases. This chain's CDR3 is CASSQVSTGELSGYTF. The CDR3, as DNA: TGCGCCAGCAGCCAAGTATCGACAGGGGAATTGTCCGGCTACACCTTC.

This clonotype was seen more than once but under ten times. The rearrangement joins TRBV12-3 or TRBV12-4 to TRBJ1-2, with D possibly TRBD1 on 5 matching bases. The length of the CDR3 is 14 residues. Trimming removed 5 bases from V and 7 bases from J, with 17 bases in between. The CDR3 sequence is CASSAGTEASGYTF. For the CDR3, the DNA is TGTGCCAGCAGTGCCGGGACGGAAGCCTCTGGCTACACCTTC.

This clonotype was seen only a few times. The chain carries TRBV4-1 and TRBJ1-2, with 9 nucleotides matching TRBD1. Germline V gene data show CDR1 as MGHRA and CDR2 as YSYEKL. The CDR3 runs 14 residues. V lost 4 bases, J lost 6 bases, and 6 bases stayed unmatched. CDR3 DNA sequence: TGCGCCAGCAGCCGGCCGGGACAGGGTCATGGCTACACCTTC. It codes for CASSRPGQGHGYTF.

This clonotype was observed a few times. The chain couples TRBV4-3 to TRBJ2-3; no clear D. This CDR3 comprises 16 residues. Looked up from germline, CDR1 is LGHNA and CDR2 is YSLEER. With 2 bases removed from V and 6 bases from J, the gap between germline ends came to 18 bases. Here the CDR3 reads CASSQPPYTAGDTQYF. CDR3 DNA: TGCGCCAGCAGCCAACCGCCCTACACTGCCGGGGATACGCAGTATTTT.

The CDR3, as DNA: TGCGCCAGCAGCTTCAGGACAGGGGACGGTGAGCAGTTCTTC. It yields the protein CASSFRTGDGEQFF. The chain combines TRBV5-1 with TRBJ2-1; the match to TRBD1 covers 9 bases. The length of the CDR3 is 14 residues. Trimming took 2 bases from V and 9 from J; bases not matched to a gene: 6. CDR1 and CDR2 (germline): SGHRS, YFSETQ.

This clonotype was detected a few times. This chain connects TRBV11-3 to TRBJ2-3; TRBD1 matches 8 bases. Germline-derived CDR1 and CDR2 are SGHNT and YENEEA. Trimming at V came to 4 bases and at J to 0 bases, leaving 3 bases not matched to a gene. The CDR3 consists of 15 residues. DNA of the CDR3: TGTGCCAGCAGCTCGGGACAGGAAAGCACAGATACGCAGTATTTT. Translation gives CASSSGQESTDTQYF.

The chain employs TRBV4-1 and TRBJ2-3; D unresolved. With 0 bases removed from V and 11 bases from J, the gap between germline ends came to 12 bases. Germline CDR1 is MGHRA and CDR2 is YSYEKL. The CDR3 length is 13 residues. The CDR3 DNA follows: TGCGCCAGCAGCCAAGATGACCCCAGCAGGCAGTATTTT. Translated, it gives CASSQDDPSRQYF.

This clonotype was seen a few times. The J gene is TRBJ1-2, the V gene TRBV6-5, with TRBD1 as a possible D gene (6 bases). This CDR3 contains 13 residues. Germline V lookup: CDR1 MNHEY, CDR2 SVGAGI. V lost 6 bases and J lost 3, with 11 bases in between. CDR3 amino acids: CASRVTGYYGYTF. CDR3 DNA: TGTGCCAGCAGGGTCACAGGGTACTATGGCTACACCTTC.

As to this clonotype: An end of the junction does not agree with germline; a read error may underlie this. CDR3 in amino acids: CASSLQGDYTEAFF. The CDR3 nucleotides read TGCGCCAGCAGCTTACAAGGGGACTACACTGAGGCTTTCTTT. The gene calls are TRBV5-1 and TRBJ1-1; tentatively, D is TRBD1 (5 bases). This CDR3 comprises 14 residues. CDR1 SGHRS and CDR2 YFSETQ come from the germline V gene. The whole variable domain, remainder taken from reference TRBV5-1 and TRBJ1-1, is KAGVTQTPRYLIKTRGQQVTLSCSPISGHRSVSWYQQTPGQGLQFLFEYFSETQRNKGNFPGRFSGRQFSNSRSEMNVSTLELGDSALYLCASSLQGDYTEAFFGQGTRLTVV.

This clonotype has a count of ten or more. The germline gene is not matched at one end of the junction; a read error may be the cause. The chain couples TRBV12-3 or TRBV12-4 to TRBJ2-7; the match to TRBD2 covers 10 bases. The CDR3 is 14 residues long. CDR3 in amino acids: CASSLGLAVIEQYF. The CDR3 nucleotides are TGTGCCAGCAGCTTAGGACTAGCGGTAATCGAGCAGTACTTC.

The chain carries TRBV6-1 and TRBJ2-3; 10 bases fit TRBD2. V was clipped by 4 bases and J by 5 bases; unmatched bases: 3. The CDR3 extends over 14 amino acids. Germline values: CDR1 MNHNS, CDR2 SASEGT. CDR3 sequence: CASSGAGGLDTQYF. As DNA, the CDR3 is TGTGCCAGCAGTGGAGCGGGGGGGTTAGATACGCAGTATTTT.

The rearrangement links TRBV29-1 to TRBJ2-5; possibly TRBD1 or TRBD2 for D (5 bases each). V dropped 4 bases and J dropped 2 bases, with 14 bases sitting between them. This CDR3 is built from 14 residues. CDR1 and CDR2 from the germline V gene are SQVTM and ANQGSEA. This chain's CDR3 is CSVVVGVGQETQYF. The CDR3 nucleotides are TGCAGCGTTGTGGTGGGGGTGGGTCAAGAGACCCAGTACTTC.

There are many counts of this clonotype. CDR3 residues: CASRTSGTDTQYF. The CDR3 DNA sequence: TGTGCCAGCAGGACTAGCGGCACAGATACGCAGTATTTT. The V gene is TRBV12-3 or TRBV12-4, the J gene TRBJ2-3; 8 nucleotides match TRBD2. This CDR3 comprises 13 residues. The junction had 0 bases not matched to a gene; V was cut back by 6 bases and J by 1 base.

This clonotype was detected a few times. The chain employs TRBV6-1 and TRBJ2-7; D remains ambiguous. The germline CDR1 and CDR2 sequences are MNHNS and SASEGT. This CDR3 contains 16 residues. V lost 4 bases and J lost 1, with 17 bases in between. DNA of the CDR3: TGTGCCAGCAGTGGGAGAAGCGTGGGTTTTTCCTACGAGCAGTACTTC. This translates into CASSGRSVGFSYEQYF.

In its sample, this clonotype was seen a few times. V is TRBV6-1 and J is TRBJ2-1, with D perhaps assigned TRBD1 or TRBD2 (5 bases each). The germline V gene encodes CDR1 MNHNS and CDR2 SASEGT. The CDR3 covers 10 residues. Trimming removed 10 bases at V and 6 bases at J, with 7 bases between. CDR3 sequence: CAIGTNEQFF. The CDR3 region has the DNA TGTGCCATAGGGACCAATGAGCAGTTCTTC.

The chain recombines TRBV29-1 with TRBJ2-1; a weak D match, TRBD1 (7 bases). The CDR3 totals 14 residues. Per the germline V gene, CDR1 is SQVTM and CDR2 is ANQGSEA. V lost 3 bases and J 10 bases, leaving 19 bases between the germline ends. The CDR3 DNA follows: TGCAGCGTTGACCTTCTGGAGGGGGCTGGGGAGCAGTTCTTC. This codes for CSVDLLEGAGEQFF.

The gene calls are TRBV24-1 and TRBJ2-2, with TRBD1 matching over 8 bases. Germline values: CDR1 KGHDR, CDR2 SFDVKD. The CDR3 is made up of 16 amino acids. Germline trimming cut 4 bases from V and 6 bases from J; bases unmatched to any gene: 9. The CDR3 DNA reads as TGTGCCACCAGTGACCGACCGAAACAGGGGGCCGGGGAGCTGTTTTTT. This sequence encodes CATSDRPKQGAGELFF.

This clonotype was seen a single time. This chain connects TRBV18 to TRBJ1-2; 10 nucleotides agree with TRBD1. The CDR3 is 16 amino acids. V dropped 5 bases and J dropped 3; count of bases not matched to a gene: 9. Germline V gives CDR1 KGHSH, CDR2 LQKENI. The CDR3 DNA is TGTGCCAGCTCATCGACAGGGGGCGCGTCGGACTATGGCTACACCTTC. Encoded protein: CASSSTGGASDYGYTF.

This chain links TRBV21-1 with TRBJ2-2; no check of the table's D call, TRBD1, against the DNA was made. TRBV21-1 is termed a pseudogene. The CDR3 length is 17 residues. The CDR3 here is CASSSKALDRGTRELFF. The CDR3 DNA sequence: TGTGCCAGCAGCTCTAAGGCGTTAGACAGGGGTACCAGGGAGCTGTTTTTT.

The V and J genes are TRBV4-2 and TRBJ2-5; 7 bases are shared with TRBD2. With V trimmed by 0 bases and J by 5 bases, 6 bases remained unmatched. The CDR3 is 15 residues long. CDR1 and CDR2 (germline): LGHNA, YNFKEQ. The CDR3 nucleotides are TGTGCCAGCAGCCAAGAAGGACTAGGGGTCGAGACCCAGTACTTC. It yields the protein CASSQEGLGVETQYF.

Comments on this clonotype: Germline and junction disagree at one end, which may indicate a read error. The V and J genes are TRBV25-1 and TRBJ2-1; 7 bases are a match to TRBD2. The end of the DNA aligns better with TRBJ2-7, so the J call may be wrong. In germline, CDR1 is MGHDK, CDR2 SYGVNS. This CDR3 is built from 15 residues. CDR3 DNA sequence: TGTGCCCGCAGTGCAGCGGGGCTCTCCTACAATGAGCAGTACTTC. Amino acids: CARSAAGLSYNEQYF.

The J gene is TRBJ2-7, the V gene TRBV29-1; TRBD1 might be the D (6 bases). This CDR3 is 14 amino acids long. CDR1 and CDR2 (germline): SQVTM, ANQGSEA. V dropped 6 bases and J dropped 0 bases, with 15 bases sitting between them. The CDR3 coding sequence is TGCAGCGTGGGCGGCACAGGGAGCTCCTACGAGCAGTACTTC. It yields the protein CSVGGTGSSYEQYF.

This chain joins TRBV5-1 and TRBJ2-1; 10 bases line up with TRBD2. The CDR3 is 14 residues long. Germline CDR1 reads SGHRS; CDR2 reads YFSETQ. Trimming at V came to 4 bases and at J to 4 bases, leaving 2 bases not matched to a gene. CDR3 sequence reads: CASSPAGGYNEQFF. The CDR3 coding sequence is TGCGCCAGCAGCCCAGCGGGGGGGTACAATGAGCAGTTCTTC.

DNA for the CDR3: TGCAGTGCTAAAAGGCCTAGCCCCCACAATGAGCAGTTCTTC. Translated: CSAKRPSPHNEQFF. The chain carries TRBV20-1 and TRBJ2-1; D might be TRBD2 (5 bases). The CDR3 has 14 residues. Germline V gene lookup returns CDR1 DFQATT and CDR2 SNEGSKA (reference sequence). V was pared by 4 bases and J by 5 bases, with 15 bases between.

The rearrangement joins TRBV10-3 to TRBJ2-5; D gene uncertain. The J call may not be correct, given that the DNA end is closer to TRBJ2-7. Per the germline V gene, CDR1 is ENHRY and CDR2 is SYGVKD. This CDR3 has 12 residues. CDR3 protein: CAISEDLSEQYF. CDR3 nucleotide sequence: TGTGCCATCAGTGAGGACCTCAGCGAGCAGTACTTC.

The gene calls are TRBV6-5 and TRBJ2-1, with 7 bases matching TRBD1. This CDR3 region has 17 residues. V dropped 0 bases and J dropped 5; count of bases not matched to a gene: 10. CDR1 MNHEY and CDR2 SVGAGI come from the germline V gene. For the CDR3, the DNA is TGTGCCAGCAGTTACTCGTCCACTGGGACAGAGAACAATGAGCAGTTCTTC. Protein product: CASSYSSTGTENNEQFF.

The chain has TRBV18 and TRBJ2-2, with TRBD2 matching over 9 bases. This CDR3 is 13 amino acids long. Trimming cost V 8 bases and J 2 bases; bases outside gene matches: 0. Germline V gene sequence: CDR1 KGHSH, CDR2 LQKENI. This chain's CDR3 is CASGTSNTGELFF. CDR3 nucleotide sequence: TGTGCCAGCGGGACTAGCAACACCGGGGAGCTGTTTTTT.

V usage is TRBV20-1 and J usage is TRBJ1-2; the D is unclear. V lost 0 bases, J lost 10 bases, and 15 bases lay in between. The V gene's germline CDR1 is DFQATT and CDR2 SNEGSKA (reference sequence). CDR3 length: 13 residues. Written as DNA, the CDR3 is TGCAGTGCTAGAGACCTGATCCAGCGGGTCTACACCTTC. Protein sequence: CSARDLIQRVYTF.

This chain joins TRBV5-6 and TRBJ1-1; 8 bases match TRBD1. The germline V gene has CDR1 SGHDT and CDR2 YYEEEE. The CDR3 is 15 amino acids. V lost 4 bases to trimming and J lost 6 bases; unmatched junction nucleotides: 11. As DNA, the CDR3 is TGTGCCAGCAGCGAGAACCGACAGGGGCTTCCTGAAGCTTTCTTT. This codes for CASSENRQGLPEAFF.

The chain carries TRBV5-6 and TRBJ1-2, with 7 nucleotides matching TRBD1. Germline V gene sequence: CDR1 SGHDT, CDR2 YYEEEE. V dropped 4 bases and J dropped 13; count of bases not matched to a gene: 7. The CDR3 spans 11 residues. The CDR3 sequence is CASSVQQGSTF. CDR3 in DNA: TGTGCCAGCAGCGTCCAACAGGGGTCCACCTTC.

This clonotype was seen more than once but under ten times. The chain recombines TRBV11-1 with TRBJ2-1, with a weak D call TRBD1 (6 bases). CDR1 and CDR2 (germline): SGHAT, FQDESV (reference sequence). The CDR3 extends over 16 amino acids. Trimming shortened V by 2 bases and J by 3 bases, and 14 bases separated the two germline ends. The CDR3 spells CASSLKDRVFYNEQFF. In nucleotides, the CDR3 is TGTGCCAGCAGCTTAAAGGACAGAGTATTCTACAATGAGCAGTTCTTC.

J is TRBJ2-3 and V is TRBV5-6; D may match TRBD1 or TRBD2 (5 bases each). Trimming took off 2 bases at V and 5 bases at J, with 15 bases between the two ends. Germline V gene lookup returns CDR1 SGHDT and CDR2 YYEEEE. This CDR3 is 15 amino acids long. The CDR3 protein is CASSFGTLSGDTQYF. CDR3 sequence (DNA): TGTGCCAGCAGCTTTGGGACCCTTTCCGGAGATACGCAGTATTTT.